The rows below give T cell receptor beta chains drawn from one sample of a study of identifying expanded T cells in peripheral blood. The method was immunoSEQ multiplex PCR; TCRdb's version includes in-frame clones alone and lacks a portion of them. The sample yields around 120,000 clones, 80% to 90% seen once. Sequenced sample: blood. The source of these receptors is a person aged 18 to 75 in good health. Each CDR3 is given with its conserved first and last residue.

CDR3: CASSLEPTSVQETQYF
V: TRBV11-2

CDR3: CASSLTGQANSPLHF
V: TRBV11-2

CDR3: CASSSNPGQGANEQFF
V: TRBV7-7

CDR3: CAISDTGGQETQYF
V: TRBV10-3

CDR3: CASSYRGNWGGYTF
V: TRBV6-5

CDR3: CASRPPLGRGETFNEKLFF
V: TRBV19

CDR3: CASSKRPGELFF
V: TRBV19

CDR3: CASSPTSGSRTYNEQFF
V: TRBV27

CDR3: CASSENQVANYGYTF
V: TRBV7-9

CDR3: CASSDRFWEQYF
V: TRBV5-1

CDR3: CASSIGLAGSNYGYTF
V: TRBV19

CDR3: CASSSFSPGGGELFF
V: TRBV7-3

CDR3: CATSRDTRGQETQYF
V: TRBV15

CDR3: CASSGMTGVTGELFF
V: TRBV5-1

CDR3: CASSKATPASYEQYF
V: TRBV21-1

CDR3: CASSFHRPGQGSHGYTF
V: TRBV7-8

CDR3: CASRPSGGQSITEAFF
V: TRBV19

CDR3: CASSLGALRGAYNEQFF
V: TRBV7-6

CDR3: CASSPPGTGGEKLFF
V: TRBV11-2

CDR3: CASSQDWGAGETQYF
V: TRBV4-3

CDR3: CASSLSGASGSNEQYF
V: TRBV13

CDR3: CASSRGSSYNEQFF
V: TRBV19

CDR3: CASSGATGETYEQYF
V: TRBV19

CDR3: CASSLGRQSEKLFF
V: TRBV7-2

CDR3: CASRPGTQFTYEQYF
V: TRBV19

CDR3: CASSKGQLTGELFF
V: TRBV28

CDR3: CASSKTPLLPSYNEQFF
V: TRBV21-1

CDR3: CASSFPTDTQYF
V: TRBV6-6

CDR3: CASSPGQANYEQYF
V: TRBV6-5

CDR3: CASSLVRGNSPLHF
V: TRBV7-6